This record concerns one T cell receptor (beta chain) sequence. Its target is unknown. The sample originates from a study of OX40 agonist ivuxolimab in advanced cancers. Study context: Hepatocellular carcinoma, melanoma, renal cell or head and neck cancer was diagnosed in the dose-escalation patients.

Generated by immunoSEQ multiplex PCR, the TCRdb table keeps only in-frame clones and is missing some. The table lists approximately 47,000 clones, about 81% of them singletons. The CDR3 totals 20 residues. Looked up from germline, CDR1 is KGHSH and CDR2 is LQKENI. Trimming at V came to 1 base and at J to 6 bases, leaving 20 bases not matched to a gene. The study, taken as a whole, reports: On average, CD8+ T cells had more expanded clones than CD4+.

Specimen: CD4+ or CD8+ T cells sorted from blood, collected in a trial of the OX40 agonist ivuxolimab. The receptor was isolated from an adult with an advanced solid tumor such as melanoma, head and neck, liver or kidney cancer. This rearrangement joins TRBV18 to TRBJ2-1, with 8 bases identical to TRBD2. CDR3 protein: CASSPLGGGQRENPVNEQFF. Written as DNA, the CDR3 is TGTGCCAGCTCACCACTGGGGGGAGGCCAGCGGGAGAATCCGGTCAATGAGCAGTTCTTC.